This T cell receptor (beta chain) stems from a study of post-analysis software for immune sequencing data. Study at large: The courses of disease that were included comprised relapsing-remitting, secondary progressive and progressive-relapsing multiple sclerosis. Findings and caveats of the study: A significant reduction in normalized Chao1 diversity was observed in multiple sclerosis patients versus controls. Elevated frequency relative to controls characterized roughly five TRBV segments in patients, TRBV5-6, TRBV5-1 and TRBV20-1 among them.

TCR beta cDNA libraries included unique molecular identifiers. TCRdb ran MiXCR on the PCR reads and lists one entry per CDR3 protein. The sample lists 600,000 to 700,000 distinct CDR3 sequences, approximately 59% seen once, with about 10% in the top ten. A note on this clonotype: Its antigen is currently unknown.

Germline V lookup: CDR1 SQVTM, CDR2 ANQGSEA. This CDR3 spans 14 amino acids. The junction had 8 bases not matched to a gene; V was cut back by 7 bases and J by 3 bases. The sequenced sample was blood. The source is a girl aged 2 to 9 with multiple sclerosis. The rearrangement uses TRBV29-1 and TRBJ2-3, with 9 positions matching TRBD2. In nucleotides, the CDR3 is TGCAGCGCCGCGGGGCGGGGGGGTACAGATACGCAGTATTTT. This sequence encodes CSAAGRGGTDTQYF.